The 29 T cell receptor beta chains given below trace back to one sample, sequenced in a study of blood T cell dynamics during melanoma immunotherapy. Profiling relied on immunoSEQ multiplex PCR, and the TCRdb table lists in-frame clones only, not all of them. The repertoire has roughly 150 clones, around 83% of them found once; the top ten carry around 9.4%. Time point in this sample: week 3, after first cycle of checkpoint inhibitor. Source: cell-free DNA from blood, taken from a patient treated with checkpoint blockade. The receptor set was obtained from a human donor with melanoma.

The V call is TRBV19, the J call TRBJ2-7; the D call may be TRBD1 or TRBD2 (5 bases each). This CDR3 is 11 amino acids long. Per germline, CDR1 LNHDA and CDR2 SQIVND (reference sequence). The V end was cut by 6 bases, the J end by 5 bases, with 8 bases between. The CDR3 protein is CASRGTHEQYF. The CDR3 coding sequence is TGTGCCAGTAGGGGGACCCACGAGCAGTACTTC.

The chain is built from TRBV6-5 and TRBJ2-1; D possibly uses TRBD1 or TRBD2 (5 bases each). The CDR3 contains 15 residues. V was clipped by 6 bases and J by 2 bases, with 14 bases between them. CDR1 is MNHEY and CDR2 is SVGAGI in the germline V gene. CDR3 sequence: CASRSGTATYNEQFF. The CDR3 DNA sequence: TGTGCCAGCAGATCCGGGACGGCAACCTACAATGAGCAGTTCTTC.

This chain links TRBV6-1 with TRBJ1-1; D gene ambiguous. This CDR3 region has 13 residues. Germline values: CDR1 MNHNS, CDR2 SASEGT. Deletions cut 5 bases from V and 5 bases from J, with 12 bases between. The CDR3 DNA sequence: TGTGCCAGCAGTCTCGTCGGGATAACTGAAGCTTTCTTT. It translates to CASSLVGITEAFF.

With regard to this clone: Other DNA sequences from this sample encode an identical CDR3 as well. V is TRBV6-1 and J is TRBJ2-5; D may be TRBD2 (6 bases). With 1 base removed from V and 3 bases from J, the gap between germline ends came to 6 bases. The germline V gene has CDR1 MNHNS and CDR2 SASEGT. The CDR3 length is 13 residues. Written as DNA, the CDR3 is TGTGCCAGCAGTGAAGGGGGGGAAGAGACCCAGTACTTC. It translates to CASSEGGEETQYF.

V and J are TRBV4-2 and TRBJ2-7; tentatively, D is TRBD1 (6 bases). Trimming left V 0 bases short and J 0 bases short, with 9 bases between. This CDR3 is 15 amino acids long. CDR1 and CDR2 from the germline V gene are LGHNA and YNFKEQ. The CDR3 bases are TGTGCCAGCAGCCAAGAACAGGGTTTCTCCTACGAGCAGTACTTC. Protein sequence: CASSQEQGFSYEQYF.

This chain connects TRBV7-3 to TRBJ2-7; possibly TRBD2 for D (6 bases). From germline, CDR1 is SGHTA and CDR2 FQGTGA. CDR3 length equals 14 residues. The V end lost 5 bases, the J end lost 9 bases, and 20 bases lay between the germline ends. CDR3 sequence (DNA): TGTGCCAGCAGCGTCAGCCCGGGACTTCAACGGCAGTACTTC. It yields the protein CASSVSPGLQRQYF.

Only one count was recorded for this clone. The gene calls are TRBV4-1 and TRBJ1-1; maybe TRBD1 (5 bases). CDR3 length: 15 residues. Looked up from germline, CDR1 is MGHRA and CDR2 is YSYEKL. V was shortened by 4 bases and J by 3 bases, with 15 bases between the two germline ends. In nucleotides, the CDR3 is TGCGCCAGCAGCCGGGTGTGGGGGTCGGACACTGAAGCTTTCTTT. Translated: CASSRVWGSDTEAFF.

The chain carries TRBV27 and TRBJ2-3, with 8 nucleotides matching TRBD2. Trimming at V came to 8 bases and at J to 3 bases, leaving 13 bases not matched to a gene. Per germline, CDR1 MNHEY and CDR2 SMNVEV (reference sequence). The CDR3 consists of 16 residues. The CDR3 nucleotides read TGTGCCAGCTCCCCCGGGGGGGGTAGTCGGACAGATACGCAGTATTTT. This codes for CASSPGGGSRTDTQYF.

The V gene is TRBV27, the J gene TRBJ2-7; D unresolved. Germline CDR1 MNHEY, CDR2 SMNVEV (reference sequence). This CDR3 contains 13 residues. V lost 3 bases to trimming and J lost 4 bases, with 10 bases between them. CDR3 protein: CASSLSRLYEQYF. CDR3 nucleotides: TGTGCCAGCAGTTTGTCACGTCTGTACGAGCAGTACTTC.

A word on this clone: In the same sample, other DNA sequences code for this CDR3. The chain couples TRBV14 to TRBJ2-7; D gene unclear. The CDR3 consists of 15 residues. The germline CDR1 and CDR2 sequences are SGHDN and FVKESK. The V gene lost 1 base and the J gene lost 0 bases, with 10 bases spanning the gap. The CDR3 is CASSQVGYDSYEQYF. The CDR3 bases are TGTGCCAGCAGCCAAGTGGGGTACGACTCCTACGAGCAGTACTTC.

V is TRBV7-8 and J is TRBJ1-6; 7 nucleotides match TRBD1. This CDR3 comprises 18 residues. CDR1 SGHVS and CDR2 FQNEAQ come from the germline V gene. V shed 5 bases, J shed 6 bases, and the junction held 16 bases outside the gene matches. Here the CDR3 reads CASSQLDFRQGSNSPLHF. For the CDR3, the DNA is TGTGCCAGCAGCCAATTAGACTTTCGACAGGGTAGTAATTCACCCCTCCACTTT.

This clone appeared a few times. CDR3 protein: CASSPAGLATYEQYF. In nucleotides, the CDR3 is TGTGCCAGCAGCCCCGCGGGACTAGCCACCTACGAGCAGTACTTC. The rearrangement uses TRBV7-2 and TRBJ2-7, with 9 bases identical to TRBD2. The V gene's germline CDR1 is SGHTA and CDR2 FQGNSA. There are 15 residues in the CDR3. V trimming: 5 bases; J trimming: 2 bases; junction bases outside the gene matches: 7. The whole variable domain, filled in from reference TRBV7-2 and TRBJ2-7, reads GAGVSQSPSNKVTEKGKDVELRCDPISGHTALYWYRQSLGQGLEFLIYFQGNSAPDKSGLPSDRFSAERTGGSVSTLTIQRTQQEDSAVYLCASSPAGLATYEQYFGPGTRLTVT.

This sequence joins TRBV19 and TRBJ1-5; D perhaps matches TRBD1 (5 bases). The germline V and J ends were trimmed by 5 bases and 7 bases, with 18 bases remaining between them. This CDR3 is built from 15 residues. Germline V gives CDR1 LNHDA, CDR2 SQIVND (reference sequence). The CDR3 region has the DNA TGTGCCAGTAGTTACCCCCCTCTCAGGGCACAGCCCCAGCATTTT. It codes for CASSYPPLRAQPQHF. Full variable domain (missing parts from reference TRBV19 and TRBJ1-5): DGGITQSPKYLFRKEGQNVTLSCEQNLNHDAMYWYRQDPGQGLRLIYYSQIVNDFQKGDIAEGYSVSREKKESFPLTVTSAQKNPTAFYLCASSYPPLRAQPQHFGDGTRLSIL.

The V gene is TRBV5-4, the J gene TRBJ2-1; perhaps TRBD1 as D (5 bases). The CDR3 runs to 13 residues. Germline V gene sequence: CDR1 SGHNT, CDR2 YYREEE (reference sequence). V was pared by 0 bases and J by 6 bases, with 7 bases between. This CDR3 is CASSLGRGNEQFF. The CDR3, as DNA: TGTGCCAGCAGCTTGGGTAGGGGCAATGAGCAGTTCTTC.

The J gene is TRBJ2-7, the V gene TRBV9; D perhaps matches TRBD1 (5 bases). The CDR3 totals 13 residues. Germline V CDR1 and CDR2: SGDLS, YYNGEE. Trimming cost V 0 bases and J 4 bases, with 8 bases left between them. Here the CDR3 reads CASSVGPGYEQYF. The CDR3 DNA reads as TGTGCCAGCAGCGTAGGTCCAGGGTACGAGCAGTACTTC. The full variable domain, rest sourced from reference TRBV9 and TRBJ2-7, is DSGVTQTPKHLITATGQRVTLRCSPRSGDLSVYWYQQSLDQGLQFLIQYYNGEERAKGNILERFSAQQFPDLHSELNLSSLELGDSALYFCASSVGPGYEQYFGPGTRLTVT.

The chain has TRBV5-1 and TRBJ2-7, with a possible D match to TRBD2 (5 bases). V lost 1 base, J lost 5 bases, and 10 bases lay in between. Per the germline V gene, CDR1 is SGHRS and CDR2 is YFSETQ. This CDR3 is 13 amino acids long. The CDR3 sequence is CASSLLAGNEQYF. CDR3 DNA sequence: TGCGCCAGCAGCTTGCTAGCCGGGAACGAGCAGTACTTC.

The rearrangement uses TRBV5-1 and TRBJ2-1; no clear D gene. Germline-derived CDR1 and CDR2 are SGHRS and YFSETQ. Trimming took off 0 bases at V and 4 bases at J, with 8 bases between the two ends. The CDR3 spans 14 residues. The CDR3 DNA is TGCGCCAGCAGCTTGGGGGTCAGTTACAATGAGCAGTTCTTC. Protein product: CASSLGVSYNEQFF. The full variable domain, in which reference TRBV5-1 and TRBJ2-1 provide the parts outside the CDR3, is KAGVTQTPRYLIKTRGQQVTLSCSPISGHRSVSWYQQTPGQGLQFLFEYFSETQRNKGNFPGRFSGRQFSNSRSEMNVSTLELGDSALYLCASSLGVSYNEQFFGPGTRLTVL.

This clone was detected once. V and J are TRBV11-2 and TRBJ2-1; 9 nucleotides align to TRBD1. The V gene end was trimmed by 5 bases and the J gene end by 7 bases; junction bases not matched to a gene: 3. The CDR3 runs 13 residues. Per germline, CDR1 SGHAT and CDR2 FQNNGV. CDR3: CASSRDRVNEQFF. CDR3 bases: TGTGCCAGCAGCAGGGACAGGGTGAATGAGCAGTTCTTC.

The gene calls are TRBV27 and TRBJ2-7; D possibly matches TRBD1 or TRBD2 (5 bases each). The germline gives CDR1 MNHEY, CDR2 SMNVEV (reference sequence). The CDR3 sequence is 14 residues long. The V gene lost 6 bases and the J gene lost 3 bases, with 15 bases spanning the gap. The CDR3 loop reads CASRMMGRLYEQYF. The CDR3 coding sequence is TGTGCCAGCAGAATGATGGGACGACTCTACGAGCAGTACTTC.

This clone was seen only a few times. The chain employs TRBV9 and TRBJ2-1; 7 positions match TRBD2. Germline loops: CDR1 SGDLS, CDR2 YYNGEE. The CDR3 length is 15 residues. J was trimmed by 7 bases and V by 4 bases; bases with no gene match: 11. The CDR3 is CASSTGGSSGNEQFF. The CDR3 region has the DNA TGTGCCAGCAGCACAGGCGGGAGCTCGGGGAATGAGCAGTTCTTC.

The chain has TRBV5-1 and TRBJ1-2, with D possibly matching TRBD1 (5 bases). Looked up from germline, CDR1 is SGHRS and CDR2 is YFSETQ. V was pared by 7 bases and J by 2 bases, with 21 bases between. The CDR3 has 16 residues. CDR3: CASGPYDSSANYGYTF. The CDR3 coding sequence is TGCGCCAGCGGCCCTTACGACAGCTCAGCCAACTATGGCTACACCTTC.

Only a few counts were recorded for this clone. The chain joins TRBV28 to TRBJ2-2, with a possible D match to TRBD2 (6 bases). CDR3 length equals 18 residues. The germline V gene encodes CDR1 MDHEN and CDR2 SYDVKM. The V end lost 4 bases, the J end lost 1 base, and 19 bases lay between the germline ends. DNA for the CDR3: TGTGCCAGCAGTTCTATGTTGCACGGGGGAATGAACACCGGGGAGCTGTTTTTT. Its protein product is CASSSMLHGGMNTGELFF.

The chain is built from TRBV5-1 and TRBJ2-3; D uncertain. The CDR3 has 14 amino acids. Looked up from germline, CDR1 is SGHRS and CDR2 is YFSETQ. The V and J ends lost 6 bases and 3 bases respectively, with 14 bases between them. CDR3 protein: CASTLGSLTDTQYF. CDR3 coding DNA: TGCGCCAGCACCCTGGGCAGCCTAACAGATACGCAGTATTTT. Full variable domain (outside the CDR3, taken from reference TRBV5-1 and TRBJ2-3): KAGVTQTPRYLIKTRGQQVTLSCSPISGHRSVSWYQQTPGQGLQFLFEYFSETQRNKGNFPGRFSGRQFSNSRSEMNVSTLELGDSALYLCASTLGSLTDTQYFGPGTRLTVL.

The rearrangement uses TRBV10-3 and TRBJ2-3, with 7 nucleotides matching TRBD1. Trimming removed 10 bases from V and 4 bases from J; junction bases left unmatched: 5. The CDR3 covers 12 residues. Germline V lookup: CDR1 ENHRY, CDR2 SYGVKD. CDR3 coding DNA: TGTGCCACCGCCGGACAGGCAGATACGCAGTATTTT. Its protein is CATAGQADTQYF.

This chain's CDR3 is CASGRDRVGETQYF. The CDR3 DNA is TGTGCCAGCGGCCGGGACAGGGTGGGGGAGACCCAGTACTTC. The chain employs TRBV7-8 and TRBJ2-5, with 9 bases that match TRBD1. Trimming at V came to 8 bases and at J to 5 bases, leaving 9 bases not matched to a gene. This CDR3 region has 14 residues. Germline CDR1 is SGHVS and CDR2 is FQNEAQ.

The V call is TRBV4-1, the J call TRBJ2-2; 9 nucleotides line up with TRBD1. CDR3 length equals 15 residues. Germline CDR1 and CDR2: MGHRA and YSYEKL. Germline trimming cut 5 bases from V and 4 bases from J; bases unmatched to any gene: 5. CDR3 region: CASSAWTGVTGELFF. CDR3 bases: TGCGCCAGCAGCGCTTGGACAGGGGTCACCGGGGAGCTGTTTTTT.

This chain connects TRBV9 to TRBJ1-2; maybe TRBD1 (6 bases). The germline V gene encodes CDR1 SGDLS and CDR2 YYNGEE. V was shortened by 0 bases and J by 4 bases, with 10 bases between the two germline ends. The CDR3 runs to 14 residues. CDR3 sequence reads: CASSVGTAVYGYTF. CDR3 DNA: TGTGCCAGCAGCGTAGGGACAGCCGTCTATGGCTACACCTTC.

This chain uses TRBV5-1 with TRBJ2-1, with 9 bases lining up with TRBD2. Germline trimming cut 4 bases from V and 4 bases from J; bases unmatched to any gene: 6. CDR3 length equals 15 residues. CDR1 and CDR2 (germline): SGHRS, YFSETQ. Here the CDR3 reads CASSLQREAYNEQFF. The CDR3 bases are TGCGCCAGCAGCCTCCAGCGGGAGGCTTACAATGAGCAGTTCTTC.

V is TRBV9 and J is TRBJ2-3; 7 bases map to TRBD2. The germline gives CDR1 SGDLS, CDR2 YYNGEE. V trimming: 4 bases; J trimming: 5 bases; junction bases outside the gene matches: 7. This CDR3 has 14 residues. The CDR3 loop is CASSLSGKQDTQYF. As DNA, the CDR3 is TGTGCCAGCAGCCTAAGCGGGAAACAAGATACGCAGTATTTT.